What follows are 24 T cell receptor beta chains derived from one specimen sequenced in a study of cytomegalovirus exposure and HLA in healthy donors. TCRdb's table, derived via immunoSEQ multiplex PCR, lists solely in-frame clones and lacks some. The table shows tens of thousands of clones, with about 97% occurring only once. The sequenced sample consisted of PBMCs. All receptors come from a woman aged 18 to 35 in good health and CMV-seropositive.

The rearrangement uses TRBV9 and TRBJ2-1, with D possibly TRBD2 on 6 matching bases. V lost 3 bases to trimming and J lost 9 bases, with 10 bases between them. The CDR3 contains 12 residues. Germline V gene data show CDR1 as SGDLS and CDR2 as YYNGEE. CDR3 sequence: CASSAFSGEQFF. For the CDR3, the DNA is TGTGCCAGCAGCGCCTTTAGCGGTGAGCAGTTCTTC. The full variable domain, its missing parts supplied by reference TRBV9 and TRBJ2-1, is DSGVTQTPKHLITATGQRVTLRCSPRSGDLSVYWYQQSLDQGLQFLIQYYNGEERAKGNILERFSAQQFPDLHSELNLSSLELGDSALYFCASSAFSGEQFFGPGTRLTVL.

The chain employs TRBV11-2 and TRBJ2-1; 13 positions match TRBD2. Germline loops: CDR1 SGHAT, CDR2 FQNNGV. The CDR3 runs 15 residues. Germline trimming cut 5 bases from V and 7 bases from J; bases unmatched to any gene: 5. The CDR3 region is CASSPETSGRNEQFF. The CDR3 DNA follows: TGTGCCAGCAGCCCCGAGACTAGCGGGAGGAATGAGCAGTTCTTC.

The CDR3: CAILTRQGVQGDYGYTF. As DNA, the CDR3 is TGTGCCATTTTAACCCGACAGGGGGTTCAGGGGGACTATGGCTACACCTTC. The chain couples TRBV7-3 to TRBJ1-2; 9 bases map to TRBD1. The V and J ends lost 10 bases and 3 bases, in that order; junction bases with no gene match: 18. This CDR3 comprises 17 residues. The germline gives CDR1 SGHTA, CDR2 FQGTGA.

This clone was detected only once. The rearrangement uses TRBV23-1 and TRBJ2-7; 8 positions match TRBD1. TRBV23-1 is an ORF; its function is uncertain. V gave up 2 bases and J gave up 3 bases; unmatched junction bases: 6. The CDR3 sequence is 15 residues long. The CDR3 nucleotides are TGCGCCAGCAGTCAAGGGACAGGCTCCCACTACGAGCAGTACTTC. It specifies CASSQGTGSHYEQYF.

The genes are TRBV6-5 and TRBJ1-1; a weak D match, TRBD1 (5 bases). V was shortened by 8 bases and J by 0 bases, with 10 bases between the two germline ends. The CDR3 has 13 amino acids. Germline V lookup: CDR1 MNHEY, CDR2 SVGAGI. CDR3 in amino acids: CASWRGVNTEAFF. In DNA form, the CDR3 reads TGTGCCAGCTGGCGGGGGGTGAACACTGAAGCTTTCTTT.

This chain links TRBV19 with TRBJ1-5; D gene unclear. Trimming left V 3 bases short and J 0 bases short, with 6 bases between. From germline, CDR1 is LNHDA and CDR2 SQIVND (reference sequence). The CDR3 loop spans 14 amino acids. CDR3 nucleotide sequence: TGTGCCAGTAGTATGTTATTTAGCAATCAGCCCCAGCATTTT. This sequence encodes CASSMLFSNQPQHF.

This chain connects TRBV12-1 to TRBJ2-1; the table's D call, TRBD2, has no DNA check behind it. TRBV12-1 is labeled a pseudogene. The CDR3 loop spans 15 amino acids. The CDR3 DNA reads as TGTGCCAGCAGCTCTACAGGGAGGGCCTACAATGAGCAGTTCTTC. It is translated as CASSSTGRAYNEQFF.

V and J are TRBV4-1 and TRBJ1-4; TRBD1 agrees at 7 bases. J was trimmed by 7 bases and V by 0 bases; bases with no gene match: 8. Germline V CDR1 and CDR2: MGHRA, YSYEKL. The CDR3 has 16 amino acids. The CDR3 DNA reads as TGCGCCAGCAGCCAAGATCACGGGACAGTCAGTGAAAAACTGTTTTTT. Its protein is CASSQDHGTVSEKLFF.

This rearrangement joins TRBV11-3 to TRBJ2-1; TRBD1 agrees at 7 bases. This CDR3 region has 15 residues. The J segment lost 5 bases and the V segment lost 1 base, leaving 5 bases of the junction unmatched. The germline V gene encodes CDR1 SGHNT and CDR2 YENEEA. The CDR3 is CASSLGGTENNEQFF. CDR3 nucleotide sequence: TGTGCCAGCAGCTTAGGGGGGACAGAAAACAATGAGCAGTTCTTC.

CDR3 protein: CASRLTSGGNNEQFF. CDR3 nucleotides: TGTGCCAGCAGGTTAACTAGCGGGGGTAACAATGAGCAGTTCTTC. The genes are TRBV28 and TRBJ2-1; 11 bases fit TRBD2. The CDR3 contains 15 residues. With V trimmed by 6 bases and J by 5 bases, 6 bases remained unmatched. Germline V gene lookup returns CDR1 MDHEN and CDR2 SYDVKM.

The genes are TRBV5-4 and TRBJ1-1; 7 nucleotides align to TRBD1. Germline V gene lookup returns CDR1 SGHNT and CDR2 YYREEE (reference sequence). The CDR3 consists of 14 residues. Trimming took 5 bases from V and 4 from J; bases not matched to a gene: 8. The CDR3 nucleotides are TGTGCCAGCAGTACAAGGGGGCGCCTCACTGAAGCTTTCTTT. Translated, it gives CASSTRGRLTEAFF.

The V call is TRBV27, the J call TRBJ2-2; maybe TRBD2 (6 bases). The V gene's germline CDR1 is MNHEY and CDR2 SMNVEV (reference sequence). This CDR3 has 15 residues. The V end was cut by 8 bases, the J end by 1 base, with 14 bases between. The CDR3 reads CASRQGGVNTGELFF. The CDR3 region has the DNA TGTGCCAGCCGGCAGGGCGGGGTGAACACCGGGGAGCTGTTTTTT.

DNA for the CDR3: TGCGCCAGCAGCCTACGGGGAATCCCTTACGAGCAGTACTTC. Its translation is CASSLRGIPYEQYF. This chain connects TRBV4-1 to TRBJ2-7; D perhaps matches TRBD2 (5 bases). Trimming took off 4 bases at V and 4 bases at J, with 14 bases between the two ends. Germline loops: CDR1 MGHRA, CDR2 YSYEKL. The CDR3 extends over 14 amino acids.

The V call is TRBV7-9, the J call TRBJ1-4; 10 positions match TRBD1. Germline loops: CDR1 SEHNR, CDR2 FQNEAQ (reference sequence). This CDR3 contains 16 residues. V gave up 5 bases and J gave up 8 bases; unmatched junction bases: 11. The CDR3 protein is CASSEPGQGTREKLFF. CDR3 bases: TGTGCCAGCAGCGAGCCGGGACAGGGGACCAGGGAAAAACTGTTTTTT.

The chain combines TRBV28 with TRBJ1-2, with D perhaps TRBD1 (6 bases). Per the germline V gene, CDR1 is MDHEN and CDR2 is SYDVKM. The CDR3 sequence is 13 residues long. Trimming took off 7 bases at V and 1 base at J, with 10 bases between the two ends. The CDR3 nucleotides are TGTGCCAGCACCCAGGGGTTTAACTATGGCTACACCTTC. Its protein is CASTQGFNYGYTF.

The chain recombines TRBV21-1 with TRBJ1-5; the D call TRBD1 from the table was never checked on the DNA. TRBV21-1 is annotated as a pseudogene. There are 17 residues in the CDR3. Here the CDR3 reads CASRKIRCRDCNQPQHF. In DNA, the CDR3 is TGTGCCAGCAGAAAAATTCGTTGCAGGGATTGCAATCAGCCCCAGCATTTT.

V usage is TRBV30 and J usage is TRBJ1-5; D is uncertain. Deletions cut 7 bases from V and 5 bases from J, with 18 bases between. This CDR3 has 14 residues. Per germline, CDR1 GTSNPN and CDR2 SVGIG (reference sequence). The CDR3 here is CASPPPSAHQPQHF. Written as DNA, the CDR3 is TGTGCCTCCCCCCCGCCCAGCGCTCATCAGCCCCAGCATTTT. Full variable domain (missing parts from reference TRBV30 and TRBJ1-5): SQTIHQWPATLVQPVGSPLSLECTVEGTSNPNLYWYRQAAGRGLQLLFYSVGIGQISSEVPQNLSASRPQDRQFILSSKKLLLSDSGFYLCASPPPSAHQPQHFGDGTRLSIL.

This chain links TRBV13 with TRBJ1-4, with 10 bases aligning to TRBD1. Germline lookup yields CDR1 PRHDT and CDR2 FYEKMQ (reference sequence). V shed 5 bases and J 7 bases; nucleotides not matched to a gene: 10. The CDR3 runs 16 residues. CDR3: CASSPTGGGLGEKLFF. The CDR3 nucleotides read TGTGCCAGCAGCCCGACAGGGGGCGGTTTAGGTGAAAAACTGTTTTTT.

The V gene is TRBV4-1, the J gene TRBJ2-1, with unresolved D. Germline-derived CDR1 and CDR2 are MGHRA and YSYEKL. Trimming took off 4 bases at V and 5 bases at J, with 12 bases between the two ends. The CDR3 is made up of 14 amino acids. CDR3 sequence reads: CASSPTPVNNEQFF. The DNA for the CDR3 is TGCGCCAGCAGCCCAACGCCAGTGAACAATGAGCAGTTCTTC.

The rearrangement links TRBV6-5 to TRBJ1-1; D may be TRBD1 (6 bases). The CDR3 contains 14 residues. V shed 3 bases and J shed 1 base, with 9 bases lying between them. Per the germline V gene, CDR1 is MNHEY and CDR2 is SVGAGI. CDR3 loop: CASSYQGGNTEAFF. CDR3 nucleotide sequence: TGTGCCAGCAGTTATCAAGGGGGGAACACTGAAGCTTTCTTT.

The J gene is TRBJ1-1, the V gene TRBV7-9; maybe TRBD1 (5 bases). The V gene's germline CDR1 is SEHNR and CDR2 FQNEAQ (reference sequence). The germline V and J ends were trimmed by 3 bases and 3 bases, with 11 bases remaining between them. CDR3 length equals 14 residues. For the CDR3, the DNA is TGTGCCAGCAGCTTCGGGGGAAGGGACACTGAAGCTTTCTTT. The encoded protein is CASSFGGRDTEAFF.

V gene TRBV21-1 combines with J gene TRBJ2-7; TRBD2, the D gene given by the table, was not confirmed from the DNA. TRBV21-1 corresponds to a pseudogene. This CDR3 is built from 16 residues. This chain's CDR3 is CASSKEEGLSVYEQYF. Here the CDR3 DNA reads TGTGCCAGCAGCAAAGAGGAAGGACTATCCGTTTACGAGCAGTACTTC.

The chain uses TRBV27 and TRBJ2-1, with 8 nucleotides matching TRBD2. Germline CDR1 and CDR2: MNHEY and SMNVEV (reference sequence). The CDR3 is made up of 15 amino acids. V shed 0 bases, J shed 9 bases, and the junction held 7 bases outside the gene matches. CDR3 sequence: CASSLSGREGIEQFF. CDR3 DNA sequence: TGTGCCAGCAGTTTATCAGGCCGGGAGGGTATTGAGCAGTTCTTC.

This chain joins TRBV15 and TRBJ2-7, with 15 bases matching TRBD2. Germline V gives CDR1 LNHNV, CDR2 YYDKDF (reference sequence). The CDR3 contains 19 residues. V trimming: 0 bases; J trimming: 2 bases; junction bases outside the gene matches: 8. The DNA of the CDR3 is TGTGCCACCAGCAGAGACGGGGGACTAGCGGGAGGTTCTACCTACGAGCAGTACTTC. This translates into CATSRDGGLAGGSTYEQYF.